This T cell receptor beta chain was sequenced for a study of blood T cells in healthy people across ages. Turning to the study itself: Template switching captured about one barcoded beta molecule per two T cells.

The V gene lost 1 base and the J gene lost 2 bases, with 5 bases spanning the gap. The germline V gene has CDR1 SEHNR and CDR2 FQNEAQ (reference sequence). This CDR3 has 13 amino acids. This clonotype was detected only a few times. Sample-barcoded 5' priming and a J-beta primer mix drove a second PCR of roughly 7 to 11 cycles. TCRdb reanalysed the 5' RACE reads using MiXCR and keeps one entry per CDR3 protein. The table lists about 830,000 distinct CDR3 sequences, less than 80% of them singletons. The origin of this receptor is a young man in good health. Sequencing was done on a sample of blood. The V and J genes are TRBV7-9 and TRBJ1-2; D ambiguous. CDR3: CASSLGLNYGYTF. The DNA of the CDR3 is TGTGCCAGCAGCTTAGGATTAAACTATGGCTACACCTTC. The full variable domain, its missing parts supplied by reference TRBV7-9 and TRBJ1-2, is DTGVSQNPRHKITKRGQNVTFRCDPISEHNRLYWYRQTLGQGPEFLTYFQNEAQLEKSRLLSDRFSAERPKGSFSTLEIQRTEQGDSAMYLCASSLGLNYGYTFGSGTRLTVV.